This TCR beta chain came from a study of T cell repertoires in cytomegalovirus infection. A remark on this clonotype: The antigen is not known.

Study-level findings and limits: The ex vivo response was dominated by HLA-C-restricted CMV-specific TCR beta clonotypes.

CDR3 length: 16 residues. V lost 3 bases, J lost 5 bases, and 7 bases stayed unmatched. Per the germline V gene, CDR1 is LGHDT and CDR2 is YNNKEL (reference sequence). From the reads, TCRdb called clonotypes with MiXCR, one entry per CDR3 protein. The sample includes 310,000 or so distinct CDR3 sequences, about a sixth seen only once; the top ten take 9.5% to 15%. The sample was PBMCs. This TCR came from a human donor in good health (CMV status not recorded). Some clones in this sample may be carry-over from other donors' samples. This chain links TRBV3-1 with TRBJ2-3; TRBD1 agrees at 11 bases. The CDR3 is CASSQVGTGGKDTQYF. The CDR3 nucleotides are TGTGCCAGCAGCCAGGTCGGGACAGGGGGTAAAGATACGCAGTATTTT.